These 29 T cell receptor beta chains were sequenced from one sample in a study of blood T cell repertoires in COVID-19. Profiled with immunoSEQ multiplex PCR; TCRdb holds only in-frame clones, not every one. This table has about 99,000 clones, about four fifths appearing once. Source material: peripheral blood. Receptors were obtained from a man aged 70 or older with active or convalescent COVID-19.

The gene calls are TRBV5-4 and TRBJ1-5, with TRBD1 matching over 9 bases. The CDR3 runs 14 residues. Germline CDR1 SGHNT, CDR2 YYREEE (reference sequence). V trimming: 9 bases; J trimming: 2 bases; junction bases outside the gene matches: 6. This CDR3 is CAIRTGDRNQPQHF. The DNA of the CDR3 is TGTGCCATCAGGACAGGGGATCGCAATCAGCCCCAGCATTTT.

The chain links TRBV18 to TRBJ1-1, with 7 positions matching TRBD1. The length of the CDR3 is 13 residues. Trimming removed 1 base from V and 5 bases from J; junction bases left unmatched: 1. Germline assignment: CDR1 KGHSH and CDR2 LQKENI. The CDR3 DNA reads as TGTGCCAGCTCACCACGACAGGGTACTGAAGCTTTCTTT. Translating it yields CASSPRQGTEAFF.

This chain joins TRBV25-1 and TRBJ1-2, with D perhaps matching TRBD1 (5 bases). The CDR3 totals 15 residues. V was clipped by 10 bases and J by 8 bases, with 26 bases between them. Per the germline V gene, CDR1 is MGHDK and CDR2 is SYGVNS. The CDR3 loop is CATRAASGGGGGYTF. CDR3 DNA sequence: TGTGCCACCCGCGCCGCAAGCGGGGGAGGCGGAGGCTACACCTTC.

V and J are TRBV28 and TRBJ2-7; the D gene is possibly TRBD1 (6 bases). The length of the CDR3 is 15 residues. V shed 6 bases and J shed 0 bases, with 15 bases lying between them. The germline CDR1 and CDR2 sequences are MDHEN and SYDVKM. The CDR3 reads CASRSGHTSSYEQYF. Here the CDR3 DNA reads TGTGCCAGCAGGTCGGGACACACGAGCTCCTACGAGCAGTACTTC.

This clone was seen a single time. This rearrangement joins TRBV5-6 to TRBJ1-5, with D maybe TRBD1 (6 bases). This CDR3 has 16 residues. In germline, CDR1 is SGHDT, CDR2 YYEEEE. Trimming took off 1 base at V and 4 bases at J, with 15 bases between the two ends. DNA for the CDR3: TGTGCCAGCAGCTTGACGGTGGGGGCAGGAAATCAGCCCCAGCATTTT. This gives the protein CASSLTVGAGNQPQHF.

The chain recombines TRBV7-2 with TRBJ2-3; weak D call: TRBD1 (5 bases). The CDR3 sequence is 14 residues long. The germline V gene encodes CDR1 SGHTA and CDR2 FQGNSA. V was cut by 5 bases and J by 2 bases, with 11 bases left in between. The CDR3, as DNA: TGTGCCAGCAGCCTCTTGGGGCTCACAGATACGCAGTATTTT. Residues: CASSLLGLTDTQYF.

The chain carries TRBV28 and TRBJ1-1; maybe TRBD1 (5 bases). V shed 6 bases and J shed 0 bases, with 14 bases lying between them. CDR3 length: 15 amino acids. Germline CDR1 reads MDHEN; CDR2 reads SYDVKM. Here the CDR3 DNA reads TGTGCCAGCAGCCCCGGTGGGGCCCTGAACACTGAAGCTTTCTTT. Its translation: CASSPGGALNTEAFF.

The rearrangement joins TRBV10-3 to TRBJ1-1; D is perhaps TRBD1 (5 bases). The germline V gene encodes CDR1 ENHRY and CDR2 SYGVKD. This CDR3 has 15 amino acids. V was trimmed by 10 bases and J by 1 base, leaving 19 bases between them. CDR3 sequence (DNA): TGTGCCACGGGGGGGGTCGGATTGAGGAACACTGAAGCTTTCTTT. The encoded protein is CATGGVGLRNTEAFF.

The chain has TRBV6-2 or TRBV6-3 and TRBJ1-1; 12 bases line up with TRBD1. The germline V gene encodes CDR1 MNHEY and CDR2 SVGEGT. This CDR3 contains 16 residues. The ends lost 2 bases at V and 5 bases at J; junction bases unmatched: 6. The CDR3 loop is CASSYHGTGGATEAFF. CDR3 nucleotides: TGTGCCAGCAGTTACCATGGGACAGGGGGCGCGACTGAAGCTTTCTTT.

The chain has TRBV4-1 and TRBJ1-1; TRBD1 aligns across 9 bases. This CDR3 has 15 amino acids. Per germline, CDR1 MGHRA and CDR2 YSYEKL. V gave up 4 bases and J gave up 4 bases; unmatched junction bases: 7. Here the CDR3 DNA reads TGCGCCAGCAGCCGGGGACAGGGCCTGGGCACTGAAGCTTTCTTT. Translation gives CASSRGQGLGTEAFF.

V is TRBV5-5 and J is TRBJ2-1; 7 nucleotides line up with TRBD1. CDR3 length: 16 residues. Germline CDR1 reads SGHKS; CDR2 reads YYEKEE (reference sequence). After removal of 3 bases from V and 2 bases from J, the junction contained 8 bases not matched to a gene. The CDR3 DNA follows: TGTGCCAGCAGCTCAGGACAGGCACTAACCTACAATGAGCAGTTCTTC. It specifies CASSSGQALTYNEQFF. The variable domain in full, completed from reference TRBV5-5 and TRBJ2-1, reads DAGVTQSPTHLIKTRGQQVTLRCSPISGHKSVSWYQQVLGQGPQFIFQYYEKEERGRGNFPDRFSARQFPNYSSELNVNALLLGDSALYLCASSSGQALTYNEQFFGPGTRLTVL.

This sequence joins TRBV24-1 and TRBJ2-3; 7 bases agree with TRBD2. V lost 5 bases and J lost 6; bases outside the gene matches: 13. CDR3 length: 16 amino acids. CDR1 is KGHDR, CDR2 SFDVKD, per germline. CDR3 sequence: CATSGARERGTDTQYF. In nucleotides, the CDR3 is TGTGCCACCAGTGGGGCACGCGAGCGGGGTACCGATACGCAGTATTTT.

The chain employs TRBV12-3 or TRBV12-4 and TRBJ2-5; TRBD1 matches 7 bases. This CDR3 has 13 residues. The ends lost 6 bases at V and 4 bases at J; junction bases unmatched: 5. The DNA of the CDR3 is TGTGCCAGCAGGATGACAGGGAGAGAGACCCAGTACTTC. The encoded protein is CASRMTGRETQYF.

This clone was counted only a few times. The V call is TRBV10-3, the J call TRBJ1-2; 9 nucleotides match TRBD1. V shed 4 bases, J shed 8 bases, and the junction held 8 bases outside the gene matches. CDR1 and CDR2 (germline): ENHRY, SYGVKD. The CDR3 is made up of 14 amino acids. Written as DNA, the CDR3 is TGTGCCATCAGTGCCGACAGGGGGATGGTGGGCTACACCTTC. This encodes CAISADRGMVGYTF.

The J gene is TRBJ2-1, the V gene TRBV21-1; the table names TRBD1, a call not compared with the DNA. TRBV21-1 is a pseudogene locus. The CDR3 has 13 residues. The CDR3 sequence is CASTPRVENEQFF. DNA for the CDR3: TGTGCCAGCACCCCCAGGGTGGAGAATGAGCAGTTCTTC.

This chain joins TRBV7-2 and TRBJ2-3; 9 nucleotides match TRBD1. In germline, CDR1 is SGHTA, CDR2 FQGNSA. The CDR3 is 17 residues long. With 2 bases clipped from V and 3 bases from J, the junction kept 9 bases outside the gene matches. The CDR3 nucleotides are TGTGCCAGCAGCTTACCCCTAGGGACAGGGTTAACAGATACGCAGTATTTT. Its translation: CASSLPLGTGLTDTQYF.

The genes are TRBV14 and TRBJ1-1; possible D gene TRBD1, 6 bases. The germline gives CDR1 SGHDN, CDR2 FVKESK. Trimming shortened V by 1 base and J by 7 bases, and 16 bases separated the two germline ends. This CDR3 has 15 amino acids. The CDR3 is CASSQASRGGSEAFF. The CDR3 DNA sequence: TGTGCCAGCAGCCAAGCATCCAGGGGAGGGAGTGAAGCTTTCTTT.

The chain is built from TRBV6-6 and TRBJ1-1; 9 nucleotides agree with TRBD1. CDR1 MNHNY and CDR2 SVGAGI come from the germline V gene (reference sequence). J gave up 0 bases and V 4 bases, and 3 bases lay outside the gene matches. There are 15 residues in the CDR3. The CDR3 nucleotides are TGTGCCAGCAGTTCGCGACAGGGGGTGAACACTGAAGCTTTCTTT. The encoded protein is CASSSRQGVNTEAFF.

This clone was picked up a small number of times. V gene TRBV7-8 combines with J gene TRBJ1-2, with 7 bases that match TRBD1. The CDR3 totals 14 residues. J lost 8 bases, V lost 5 bases, and 11 bases had no gene match. Germline values: CDR1 SGHVS, CDR2 FQNEAQ. The CDR3 DNA reads as TGTGCCAGCAGCCGCACAGGGGCCGCGGGAGGCTACACCTTC. Translated, it gives CASSRTGAAGGYTF. Complete variable domain (other parts from reference TRBV7-8 and TRBJ1-2): GAGVSQSPRYKVAKRGQDVALRCDPISGHVSLFWYQQALGQGPEFLTYFQNEAQLDKSGLPSDRFFAERPEGSVSTLKIQRTQQEDSAVYLCASSRTGAAGGYTFGSGTRLTVV.

For the CDR3, the DNA is TGTGCCATCAGTGAAGGTGGGAGCTCCTATAATTCACCCCTCCACTTT. It is translated as CAISEGGSSYNSPLHF. This chain joins TRBV10-3 and TRBJ1-6; no reliable D call. The CDR3 covers 16 residues. Germline lookup yields CDR1 ENHRY and CDR2 SYGVKD. Trimming shortened V by 3 bases and J by 0 bases, and 9 bases separated the two germline ends.

The chain has TRBV10-3 and TRBJ2-3, with 8 bases aligning to TRBD2. The junction had 4 bases not matched to a gene; V was cut back by 0 bases and J by 2 bases. In germline, CDR1 is ENHRY, CDR2 SYGVKD. This CDR3 spans 16 amino acids. CDR3 sequence (DNA): TGTGCCATCAGTGAGTCGGAGCGGGGGAACACAGATACGCAGTATTTT. This sequence encodes CAISESERGNTDTQYF.

The chain carries TRBV2 and TRBJ1-5; 8 bases fit TRBD1. This CDR3 has 15 amino acids. J was trimmed by 4 bases and V by 4 bases; bases with no gene match: 6. CDR1 and CDR2 from the germline V gene are SNHLY and FYNNEI. CDR3 nucleotides: TGTGCCAGCAGTGTTGGGACAGGAGGAAATCAGCCCCAGCATTTT. Encoded protein: CASSVGTGGNQPQHF.

The chain combines TRBV19 with TRBJ1-1; 8 bases match TRBD1. Trimming removed 4 bases from V and 4 bases from J; junction bases left unmatched: 8. The germline CDR1 and CDR2 sequences are LNHDA and SQIVND (reference sequence). The CDR3 totals 15 residues. The CDR3: CASSKDRGNGTEAFF. CDR3 DNA: TGTGCCAGTAGTAAAGACAGGGGTAACGGCACTGAAGCTTTCTTT.

This clone was found once. The V and J genes are TRBV30 and TRBJ2-5; D perhaps matches TRBD2 (5 bases). Germline V gene data show CDR1 as GTSNPN and CDR2 as SVGIG (reference sequence). V dropped 2 bases and J dropped 5 bases, with 18 bases sitting between them. This CDR3 has 15 amino acids. DNA for the CDR3: TGTGCCTGGAGTCCCGGTTCTGCGGGCAGGGAGACCCAGTACTTC. Protein sequence: CAWSPGSAGRETQYF.

This clone has a handful of counts. The CDR3 DNA sequence: TGTGCCAGTAGTACCCGACAAGCCCGCTATGGCTACACCTTC. Amino acid sequence: CASSTRQARYGYTF. The rearrangement joins TRBV19 to TRBJ1-2; D gene uncertain. The CDR3 is 14 residues long. Germline CDR1 is LNHDA and CDR2 is SQIVND (reference sequence). With 4 bases removed from V and 4 bases from J, the gap between germline ends came to 13 bases.

The chain couples TRBV5-5 to TRBJ1-1; D gene unclear. Germline CDR1 is SGHKS and CDR2 is YYEKEE (reference sequence). Trimming cost V 2 bases and J 6 bases, with 17 bases left between them. The CDR3 has 15 amino acids. Here the CDR3 DNA reads TGTGCCAGCAGCTTTGTTCGCCAGGCCGCTTCTGAAGCTTTCTTT. Its translation is CASSFVRQAASEAFF.

CDR3 DNA: TGTGCCAGTACCCACACCGGGACTCCTAACAACTATGGCTACACCTTC. The encoded protein is CASTHTGTPNNYGYTF. The chain is built from TRBV19 and TRBJ1-2, with a weak D call TRBD1 (5 bases). Trimming took off 7 bases at V and 2 bases at J, with 20 bases between the two ends. The V gene's germline CDR1 is LNHDA and CDR2 SQIVND (reference sequence). This CDR3 contains 16 residues.

This clone was recorded only once. The chain combines TRBV2 with TRBJ1-2; D unresolved. V was pared by 4 bases and J by 1 base, with 10 bases between. The CDR3 sequence is 14 residues long. Germline V lookup: CDR1 SNHLY, CDR2 FYNNEI. The CDR3 spells CASSVPGVNYGYTF. As DNA, the CDR3 is TGTGCCAGCAGTGTACCGGGAGTTAACTATGGCTACACCTTC.

This chain links TRBV2 with TRBJ2-1, with TRBD2 matching 9 bases. There are 15 residues in the CDR3. The germline gives CDR1 SNHLY, CDR2 FYNNEI. Trimming at V came to 4 bases and at J to 9 bases, leaving 10 bases not matched to a gene. CDR3 in amino acids: CASSVSGGGAGEQFF. CDR3 coding DNA: TGTGCCAGCAGTGTCTCGGGCGGGGGGGCTGGTGAGCAGTTCTTC.